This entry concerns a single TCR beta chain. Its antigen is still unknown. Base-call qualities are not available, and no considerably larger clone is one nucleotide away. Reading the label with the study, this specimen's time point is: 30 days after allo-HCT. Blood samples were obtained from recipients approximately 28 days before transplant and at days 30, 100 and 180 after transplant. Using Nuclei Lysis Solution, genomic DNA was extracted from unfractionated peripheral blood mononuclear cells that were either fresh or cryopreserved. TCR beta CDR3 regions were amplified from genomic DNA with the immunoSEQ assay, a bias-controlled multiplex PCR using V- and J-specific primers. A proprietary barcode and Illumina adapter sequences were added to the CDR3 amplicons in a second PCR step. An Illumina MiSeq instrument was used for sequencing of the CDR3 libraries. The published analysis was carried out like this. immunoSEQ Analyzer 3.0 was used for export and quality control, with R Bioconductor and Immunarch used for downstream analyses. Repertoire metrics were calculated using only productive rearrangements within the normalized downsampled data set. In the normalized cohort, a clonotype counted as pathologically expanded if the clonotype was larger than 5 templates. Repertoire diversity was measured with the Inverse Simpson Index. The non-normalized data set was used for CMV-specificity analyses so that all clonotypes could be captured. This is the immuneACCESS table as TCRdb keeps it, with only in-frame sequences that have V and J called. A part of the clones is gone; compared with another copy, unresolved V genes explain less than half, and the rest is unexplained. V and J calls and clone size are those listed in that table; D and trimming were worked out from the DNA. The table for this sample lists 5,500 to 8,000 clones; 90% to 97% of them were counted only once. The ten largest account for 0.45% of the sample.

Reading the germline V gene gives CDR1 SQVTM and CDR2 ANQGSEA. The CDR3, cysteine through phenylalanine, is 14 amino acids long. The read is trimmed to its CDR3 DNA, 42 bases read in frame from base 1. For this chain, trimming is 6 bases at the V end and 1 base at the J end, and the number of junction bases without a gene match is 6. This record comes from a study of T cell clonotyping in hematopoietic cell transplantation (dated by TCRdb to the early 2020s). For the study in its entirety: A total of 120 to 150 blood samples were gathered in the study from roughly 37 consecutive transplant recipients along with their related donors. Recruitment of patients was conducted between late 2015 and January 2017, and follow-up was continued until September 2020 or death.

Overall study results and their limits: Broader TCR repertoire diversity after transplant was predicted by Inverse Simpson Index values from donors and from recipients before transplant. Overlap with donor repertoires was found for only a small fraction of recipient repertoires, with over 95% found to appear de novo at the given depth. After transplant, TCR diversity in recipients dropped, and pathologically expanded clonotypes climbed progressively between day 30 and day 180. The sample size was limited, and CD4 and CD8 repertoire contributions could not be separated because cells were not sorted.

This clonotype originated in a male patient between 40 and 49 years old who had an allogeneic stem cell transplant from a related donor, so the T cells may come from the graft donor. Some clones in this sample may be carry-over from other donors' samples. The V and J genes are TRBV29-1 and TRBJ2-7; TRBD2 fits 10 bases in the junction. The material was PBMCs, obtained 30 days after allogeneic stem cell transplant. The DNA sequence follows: TGCAGCGTCGCCGGGACTAGCGTATCCTACGAGCAGTACTTC. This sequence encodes CSVAGTSVSYEQYF.